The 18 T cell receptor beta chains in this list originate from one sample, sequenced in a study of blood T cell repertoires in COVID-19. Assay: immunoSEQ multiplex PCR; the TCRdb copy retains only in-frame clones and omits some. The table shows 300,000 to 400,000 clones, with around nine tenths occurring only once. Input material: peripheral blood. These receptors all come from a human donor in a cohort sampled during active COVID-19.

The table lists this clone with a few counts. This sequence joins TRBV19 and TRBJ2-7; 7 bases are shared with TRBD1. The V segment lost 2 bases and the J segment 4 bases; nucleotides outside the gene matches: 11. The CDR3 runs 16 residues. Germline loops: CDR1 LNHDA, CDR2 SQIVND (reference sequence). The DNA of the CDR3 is TGTGCCAGTAGTATAAGGACAGGCCGGGAACCATACGAGCAGTACTTC. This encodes CASSIRTGREPYEQYF.

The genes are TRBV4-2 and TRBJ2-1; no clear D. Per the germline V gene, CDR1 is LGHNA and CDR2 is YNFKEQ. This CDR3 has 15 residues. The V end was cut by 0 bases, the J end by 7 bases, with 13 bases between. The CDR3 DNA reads TGTGCCAGCAGCCAAGAGGCGGTTTCGTCTAATGAGCAGTTCTTC. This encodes CASSQEAVSSNEQFF.

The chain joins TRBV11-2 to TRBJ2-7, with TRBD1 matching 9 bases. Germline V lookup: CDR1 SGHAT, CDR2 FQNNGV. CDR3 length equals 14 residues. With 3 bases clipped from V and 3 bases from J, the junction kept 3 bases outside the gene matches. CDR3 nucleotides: TGTGCCAGCAGCTTGCTGACAGGGGGCTACGAGCAGTACTTC. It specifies CASSLLTGGYEQYF.

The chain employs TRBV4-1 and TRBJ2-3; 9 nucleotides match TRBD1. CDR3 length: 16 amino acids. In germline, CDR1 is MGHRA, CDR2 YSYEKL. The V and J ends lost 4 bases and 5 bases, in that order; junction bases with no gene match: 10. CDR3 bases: TGCGCCAGCAGCCGGGACGGGACAGGGAATATAGATACGCAGTATTTT. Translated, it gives CASSRDGTGNIDTQYF.

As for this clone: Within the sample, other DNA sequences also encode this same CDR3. This CDR3 is CASSLGLAGGRETQYF. For the CDR3, the DNA is TGTGCCAGCAGCTTGGGACTAGCGGGGGGGCGCGAGACCCAGTACTTC. V gene TRBV5-4 combines with J gene TRBJ2-5; TRBD2 matches at 14 bases. V trimming: 0 bases; J trimming: 5 bases; junction bases outside the gene matches: 3. This CDR3 is 16 amino acids long. In germline, CDR1 is SGHNT, CDR2 YYREEE (reference sequence).

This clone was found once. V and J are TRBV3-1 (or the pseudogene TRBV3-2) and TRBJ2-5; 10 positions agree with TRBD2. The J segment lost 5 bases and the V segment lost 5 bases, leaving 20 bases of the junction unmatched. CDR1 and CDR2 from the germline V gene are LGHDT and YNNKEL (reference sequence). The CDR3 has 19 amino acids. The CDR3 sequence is CASSSGLSSGGSQAETQYF. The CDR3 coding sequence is TGTGCCAGCAGCTCCGGGTTGAGTAGCGGGGGGTCCCAGGCGGAGACCCAGTACTTC.

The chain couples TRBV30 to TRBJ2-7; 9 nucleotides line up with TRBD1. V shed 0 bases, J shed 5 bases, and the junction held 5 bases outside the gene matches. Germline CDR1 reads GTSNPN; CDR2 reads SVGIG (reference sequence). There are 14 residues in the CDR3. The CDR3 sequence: CAWSVGTGLDEQYF. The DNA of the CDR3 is TGTGCCTGGAGTGTAGGGACAGGGCTCGACGAGCAGTACTTC.

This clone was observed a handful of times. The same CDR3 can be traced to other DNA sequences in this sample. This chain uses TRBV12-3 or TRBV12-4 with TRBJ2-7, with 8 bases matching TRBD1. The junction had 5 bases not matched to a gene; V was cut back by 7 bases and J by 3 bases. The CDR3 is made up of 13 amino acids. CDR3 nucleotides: TGTGCCAGCACCTGGACAGGGAGCTACGAGCAGTACTTC. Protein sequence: CASTWTGSYEQYF.

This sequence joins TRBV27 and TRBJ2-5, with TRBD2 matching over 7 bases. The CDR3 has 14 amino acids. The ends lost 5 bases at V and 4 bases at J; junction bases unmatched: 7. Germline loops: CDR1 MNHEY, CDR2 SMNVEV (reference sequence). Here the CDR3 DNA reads TGTGCCAGCAGTATACAAGGGGAGGGAGAGACCCAGTACTTC. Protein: CASSIQGEGETQYF.

CDR3 sequence reads: CASSVRAGGYGDTQYF. CDR3 sequence (DNA): TGTGCCAGCAGTGTACGAGCGGGGGGATACGGAGATACGCAGTATTTT. This sequence joins TRBV2 and TRBJ2-3; TRBD2 matches 9 bases. J gave up 5 bases and V 4 bases, and 10 bases lay outside the gene matches. Per germline, CDR1 SNHLY and CDR2 FYNNEI. This CDR3 has 16 residues.

The CDR3 bases are TGTGCCAGGCGAGATGCAACTAATGAAAAACTGTTTTTT. Amino acid sequence: CARRDATNEKLFF. The V and J genes are TRBV2 and TRBJ1-4, with D unclear. V was shortened by 9 bases and J by 0 bases, with 8 bases between the two germline ends. The CDR3 is 13 residues long. The V gene's germline CDR1 is SNHLY and CDR2 FYNNEI.

CDR3 sequence (DNA): TGTGCCAGCTCAGGGCAGGAGACCCAGTACTTC. Protein product: CASSGQETQYF. V and J are TRBV18 and TRBJ2-5; D ambiguous. Germline V gives CDR1 KGHSH, CDR2 LQKENI. The CDR3 extends over 11 amino acids. V lost 5 bases, J lost 5 bases, and 6 bases lay in between.

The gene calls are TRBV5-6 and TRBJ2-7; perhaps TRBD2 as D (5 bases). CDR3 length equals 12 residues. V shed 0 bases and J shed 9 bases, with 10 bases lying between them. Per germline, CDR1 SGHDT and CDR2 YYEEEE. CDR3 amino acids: CASSLAREGQYF. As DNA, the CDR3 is TGTGCCAGCAGCTTGGCCCGAGAGGGGCAGTACTTC.

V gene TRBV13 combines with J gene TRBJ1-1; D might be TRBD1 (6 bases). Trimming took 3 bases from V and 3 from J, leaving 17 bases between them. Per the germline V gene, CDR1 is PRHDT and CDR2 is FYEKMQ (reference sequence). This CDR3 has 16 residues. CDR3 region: CASSFQWGGGYTEAFF. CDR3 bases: TGTGCCAGCAGCTTTCAATGGGGTGGGGGCTACACTGAAGCTTTCTTT.

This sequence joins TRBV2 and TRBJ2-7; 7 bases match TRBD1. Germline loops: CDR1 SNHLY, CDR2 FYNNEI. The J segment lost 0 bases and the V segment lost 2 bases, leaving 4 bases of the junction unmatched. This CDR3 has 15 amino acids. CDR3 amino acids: CASSENWDSSYEQYF. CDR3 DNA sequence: TGTGCCAGCAGTGAAAACTGGGACAGCTCCTACGAGCAGTACTTC. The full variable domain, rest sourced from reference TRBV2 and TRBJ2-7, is EPEVTQTPSHQVTQMGQEVILRCVPISNHLYFYWYRQILGQKVEFLVSFYNNEISEKSEIFDDQFSVERPDGSNFTLKIRSTKLEDSAMYFCASSENWDSSYEQYFGPGTRLTVT.

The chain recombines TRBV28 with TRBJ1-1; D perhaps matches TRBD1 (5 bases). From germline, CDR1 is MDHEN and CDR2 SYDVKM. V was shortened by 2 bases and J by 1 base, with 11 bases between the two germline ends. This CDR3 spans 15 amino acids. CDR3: CASSLGTGENTEAFF. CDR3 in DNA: TGTGCCAGCAGTTTAGGTACAGGCGAGAACACTGAAGCTTTCTTT.

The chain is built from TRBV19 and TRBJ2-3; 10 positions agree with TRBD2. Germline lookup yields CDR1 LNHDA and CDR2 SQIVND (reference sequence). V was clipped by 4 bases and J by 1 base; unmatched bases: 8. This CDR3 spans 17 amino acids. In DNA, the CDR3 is TGTGCCAGTAGTACTCTAGCGGGGGCCCCCCGCACAGATACGCAGTATTTT. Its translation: CASSTLAGAPRTDTQYF.

CDR3 amino acids: CASSLASGDGYTF. The CDR3 DNA follows: TGTGCCAGCAGCTTAGCATCAGGGGATGGCTACACCTTC. The chain recombines TRBV7-9 with TRBJ1-2, with D perhaps TRBD1 (6 bases). CDR1 and CDR2 from the germline V gene are SEHNR and FQNEAQ (reference sequence). The ends were cut back, 0 bases at V and 6 bases at J, with 8 bases in the middle. The CDR3 length is 13 residues.